This T cell receptor beta chain was retrieved from a study of CD8 T cells in Susac syndrome. The study sequenced TCR beta in blood CD8+ and CD4+ T cells. The multiple sclerosis controls, all treatment-naive patients, had relapsing-remitting disease that was stable or active. In contrast to the negatively isolated CD8+ and CD4+ T cells, TEMRA cells were FACS-enriched. With random hexamers, about 0.45 to 1 ug RNA was reverse transcribed. Amplification of TCR beta CDR3 across 54 Vbeta and 13 Jbeta was performed with immunoSEQ multiplex PCR. TCRdb itself ran the immunoSEQ multiplex PCR reads through MiXCR, one entry per CDR3 protein. The repertoire has over 150,000 distinct CDR3 sequences, roughly 92% of them found once; the top ten carry over 0.08%. This CDR3 contains 16 residues. The trim removed 11 bases at V and 3 bases at J, leaving 11 bases unmatched. Per germline, CDR1 MDHEN and CDR2 SYDVKM.

The clonotype comes from a human donor with multiple sclerosis. The chain couples TRBV28 to TRBJ2-6; TRBD1 matches 9 bases. Material: CD4+ T cells from PBMCs. CDR3 nucleotide sequence: TGTGCCTCTTCCGGGACAGGGTTCCGTGGGGCCAACGTCCTGACTTTC. Its protein is CASSGTGFRGANVLTF.